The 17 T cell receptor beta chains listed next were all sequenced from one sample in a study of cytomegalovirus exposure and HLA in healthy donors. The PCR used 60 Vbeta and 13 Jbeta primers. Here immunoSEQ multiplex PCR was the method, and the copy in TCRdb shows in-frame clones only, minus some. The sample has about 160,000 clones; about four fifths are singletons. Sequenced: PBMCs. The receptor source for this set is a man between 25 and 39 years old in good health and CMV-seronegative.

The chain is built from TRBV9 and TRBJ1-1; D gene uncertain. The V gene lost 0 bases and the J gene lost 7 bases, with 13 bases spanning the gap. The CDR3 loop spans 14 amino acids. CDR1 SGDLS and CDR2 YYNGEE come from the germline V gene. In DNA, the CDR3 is TGTGCCAGCAGCGTAGGAGCCTATGGGAGTGAAGCTTTCTTT. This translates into CASSVGAYGSEAFF.

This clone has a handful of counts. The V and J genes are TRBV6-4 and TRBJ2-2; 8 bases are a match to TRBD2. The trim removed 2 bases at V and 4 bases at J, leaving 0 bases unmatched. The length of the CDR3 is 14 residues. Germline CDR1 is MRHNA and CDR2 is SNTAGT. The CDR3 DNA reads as TGTGCCAGCAGTGACGGGACTAGCACCGGGGAGCTGTTTTTT. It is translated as CASSDGTSTGELFF.

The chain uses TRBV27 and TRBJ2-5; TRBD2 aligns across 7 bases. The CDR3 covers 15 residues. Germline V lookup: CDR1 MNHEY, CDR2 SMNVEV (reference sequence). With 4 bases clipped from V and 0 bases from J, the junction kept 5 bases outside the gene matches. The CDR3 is CASSWQAGHQETQYF. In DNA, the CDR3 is TGTGCCAGCAGTTGGCAAGCGGGGCACCAAGAGACCCAGTACTTC.

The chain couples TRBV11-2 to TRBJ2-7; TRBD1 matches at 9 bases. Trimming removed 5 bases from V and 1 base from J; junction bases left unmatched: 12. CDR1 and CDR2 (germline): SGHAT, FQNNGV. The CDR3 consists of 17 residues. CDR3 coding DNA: TGTGCCAGCAGCCCAATAAGGGACAGGGACTTTTCCTACGAGCAGTACTTC. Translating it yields CASSPIRDRDFSYEQYF.

CDR3 in amino acids: CASSGTHTGELFF. The DNA for the CDR3 is TGTGCCAGCAGCGGGACTCACACCGGGGAGCTGTTTTTT. V is TRBV9 and J is TRBJ2-2; D might be TRBD2 (5 bases). CDR1 and CDR2 from the germline V gene are SGDLS and YYNGEE. This CDR3 spans 13 amino acids. Trimming cost V 3 bases and J 3 bases, with 6 bases left between them.

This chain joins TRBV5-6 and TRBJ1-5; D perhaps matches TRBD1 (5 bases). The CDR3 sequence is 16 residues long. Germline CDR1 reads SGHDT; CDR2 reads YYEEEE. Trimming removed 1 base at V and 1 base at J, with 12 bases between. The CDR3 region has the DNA TGTGCCAGCAGCTTGTTGATTCAGGGAAGCAATCAGCCCCAGCATTTT. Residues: CASSLLIQGSNQPQHF. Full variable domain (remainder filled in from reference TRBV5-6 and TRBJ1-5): DAGVTQSPTHLIKTRGQQVTLRCSPKSGHDTVSWYQQALGQGPQFIFQYYEEEERQRGNFPDRFSGHQFPNYSSELNVNALLLGDSALYLCASSLLIQGSNQPQHFGDGTRLSIL.

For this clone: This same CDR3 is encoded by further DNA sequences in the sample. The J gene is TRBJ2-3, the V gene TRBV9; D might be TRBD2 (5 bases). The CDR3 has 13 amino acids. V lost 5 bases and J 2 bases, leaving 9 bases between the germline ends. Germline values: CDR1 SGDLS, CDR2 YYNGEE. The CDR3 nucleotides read TGTGCCAGCAGTGTGGACTTCACAGATACGCAGTATTTT. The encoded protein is CASSVDFTDTQYF.

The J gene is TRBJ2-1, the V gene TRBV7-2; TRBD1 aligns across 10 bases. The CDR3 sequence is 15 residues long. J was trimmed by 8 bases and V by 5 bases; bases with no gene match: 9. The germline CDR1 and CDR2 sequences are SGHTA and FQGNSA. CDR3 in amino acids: CASSPSGTGVYEQFF. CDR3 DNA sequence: TGTGCCAGCAGCCCCTCCGGGACAGGGGTGTATGAGCAGTTCTTC.

The DNA of the CDR3 is TGTGCCAGCACCCCAAGCATGGCGGGAGGGGGAGAGACCCAGTACTTC. Amino acid sequence: CASTPSMAGGGETQYF. The chain joins TRBV28 to TRBJ2-5; 9 bases match TRBD2. Germline trimming cut 7 bases from V and 4 bases from J; bases unmatched to any gene: 13. The CDR3 runs 16 residues. CDR1 is MDHEN, CDR2 SYDVKM, per germline.

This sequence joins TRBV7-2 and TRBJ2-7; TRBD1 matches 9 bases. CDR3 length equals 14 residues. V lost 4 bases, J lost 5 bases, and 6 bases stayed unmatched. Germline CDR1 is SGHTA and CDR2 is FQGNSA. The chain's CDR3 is CASSYPGTGNEQYF. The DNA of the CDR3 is TGTGCCAGCAGCTATCCCGGGACAGGGAACGAGCAGTACTTC. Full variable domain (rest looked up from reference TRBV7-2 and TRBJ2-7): GAGVSQSPSNKVTEKGKDVELRCDPISGHTALYWYRQSLGQGLEFLIYFQGNSAPDKSGLPSDRFSAERTGGSVSTLTIQRTQQEDSAVYLCASSYPGTGNEQYFGPGTRLTVT.

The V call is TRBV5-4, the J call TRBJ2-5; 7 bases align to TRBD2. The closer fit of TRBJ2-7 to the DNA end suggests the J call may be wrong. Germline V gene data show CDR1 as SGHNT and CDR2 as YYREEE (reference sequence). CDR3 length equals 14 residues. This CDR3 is CASSPWTSPYEQYF. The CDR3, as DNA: TGTGCCAGCAGCCCATGGACTAGTCCCTACGAGCAGTACTTC.

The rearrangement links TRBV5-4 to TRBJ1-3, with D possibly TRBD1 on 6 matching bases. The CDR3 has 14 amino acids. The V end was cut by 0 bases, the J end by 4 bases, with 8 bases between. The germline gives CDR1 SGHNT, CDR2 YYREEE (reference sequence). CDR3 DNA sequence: TGTGCCAGCAGCTTGGAACAGGGCGGAAACACCATATATTTT. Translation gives CASSLEQGGNTIYF.

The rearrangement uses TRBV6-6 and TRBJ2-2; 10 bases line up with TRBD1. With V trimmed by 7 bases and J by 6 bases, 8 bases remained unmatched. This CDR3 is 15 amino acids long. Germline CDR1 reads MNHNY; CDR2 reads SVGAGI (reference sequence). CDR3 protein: CASTLTGGYSGELFF. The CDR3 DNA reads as TGTGCCAGCACCCTGACAGGGGGCTACTCCGGGGAGCTGTTTTTT.

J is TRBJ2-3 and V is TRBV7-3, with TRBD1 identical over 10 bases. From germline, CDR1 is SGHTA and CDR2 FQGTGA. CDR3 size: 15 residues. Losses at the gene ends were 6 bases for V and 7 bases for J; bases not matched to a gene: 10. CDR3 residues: CASSPTGGGQYTQYF. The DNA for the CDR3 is TGTGCCAGCAGTCCGACAGGGGGCGGCCAGTATACGCAGTATTTT.

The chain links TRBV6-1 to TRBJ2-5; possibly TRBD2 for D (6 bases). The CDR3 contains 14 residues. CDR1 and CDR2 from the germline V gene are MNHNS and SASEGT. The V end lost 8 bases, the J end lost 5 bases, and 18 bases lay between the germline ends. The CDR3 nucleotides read TGTGCCAGCGGTCCCCCGCGGGGACCGGAGACCCAGTACTTC. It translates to CASGPPRGPETQYF.

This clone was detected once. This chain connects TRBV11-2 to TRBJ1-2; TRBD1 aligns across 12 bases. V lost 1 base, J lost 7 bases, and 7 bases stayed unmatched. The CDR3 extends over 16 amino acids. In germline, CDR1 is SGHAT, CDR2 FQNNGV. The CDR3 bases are TGTGCCAGCAGCTTAGTATGGGGACAGGGGGCCCGTGGCTACACCTTC. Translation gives CASSLVWGQGARGYTF.

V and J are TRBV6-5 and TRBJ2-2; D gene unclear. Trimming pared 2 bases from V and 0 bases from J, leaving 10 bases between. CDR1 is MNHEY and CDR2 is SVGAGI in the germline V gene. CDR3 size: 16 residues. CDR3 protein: CASSYPSGSNTGELFF. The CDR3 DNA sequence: TGTGCCAGCAGTTACCCTAGTGGTTCGAACACCGGGGAGCTGTTTTTT.